This T cell receptor beta chain was obtained from a study of siplizumab effects on memory and regulatory T cells. Study conclusions and caveats: Major contributors to the alloresponse seemed to be naive T cells, which also appeared more diverse than memory cells.

Assay: immunoSEQ multiplex PCR; the TCRdb copy retains only in-frame clones and omits some. The repertoire has about 100,000 clones, approximately 94% of them found once; the top ten carry roughly 1.4%. On this clone itself: Its antigen is unknown.

CDR1 is MNHEY and CDR2 is SVGAGI in the germline V gene. This CDR3 contains 14 residues. Trimming took off 3 bases at V and 5 bases at J, with 13 bases between the two ends. The sequence was collected from a human donor in good health. The sequenced material came from non-Treg CD4+ T cells sorted from blood. The gene calls are TRBV6-5 and TRBJ1-1; possibly TRBD1 for D (5 bases). CDR3 in DNA: TGTGCCAGCAGTTATAGCCTCAGGGAGACTGAAGCTTTCTTT. Amino acid sequence: CASSYSLRETEAFF.